These T cell receptor beta chains were read from a single sample in a study of TIL therapy for anti-PD-1-resistant metastatic lung cancer. Sequenced by immunoSEQ multiplex PCR; TCRdb stores in-frame clones only, minus some. The sample has tens of thousands of clones; 55% to 75% are singletons. The material sequenced was blood, taken at baseline. These receptors came from a person aged 25-85 years with non-small cell lung cancer. Both conserved end residues are part of each CDR3.

J gene: TRBJ2-2; V gene: TRBV15; CDR3 protein: CATGDRNAGELFF
J gene: TRBJ2-5; V gene: TRBV6-1; CDR3 protein: CASSEEGLGETQYF
J gene: TRBJ2-3; V gene: TRBV20-1; CDR3 protein: CSATPGDTQYF
J gene: TRBJ2-3; V gene: TRBV27; CDR3 protein: CASSPPSAGTQYF
J gene: TRBJ2-7; V gene: TRBV5-6; CDR3 protein: CASSLGRAYEQYF
J gene: TRBJ2-7; V gene: TRBV19; CDR3 protein: CASSMDGGEQYF
J gene: TRBJ1-3; V gene: TRBV25-1; CDR3 protein: CASSESRGSGNTIYF
J gene: TRBJ2-3; V gene: TRBV14; CDR3 protein: CASSQGGERTQYF
J gene: TRBJ2-7; V gene: TRBV9; CDR3 protein: CASSPGQVVYEQYF
J gene: TRBJ2-7; V gene: TRBV2; CDR3 protein: CASSGADYEQYF
J gene: TRBJ2-4; V gene: TRBV11-3; CDR3 protein: CASSLGQANIQYF
J gene: TRBJ2-1; V gene: TRBV9; CDR3 protein: CASSVAGTNNEQFF
J gene: TRBJ1-4; V gene: TRBV5-4; CDR3 protein: CASSGAGAGVNEKLFF
J gene: TRBJ1-2; V gene: TRBV11-2; CDR3 protein: CASSKSRGGDSTGYTF
J gene: TRBJ2-3; V gene: TRBV11-2; CDR3 protein: CASSLLGRLTTDTQYF
J gene: TRBJ2-2; V gene: TRBV19; CDR3 protein: CASSTQQFTGELFF
J gene: TRBJ1-4; V gene: TRBV7-6; CDR3 protein: CASSLEPAGKLFF
J gene: TRBJ1-2; V gene: TRBV11-2; CDR3 protein: CASSLDVWGGNYGYTF
J gene: TRBJ2-3; V gene: TRBV9; CDR3 protein: CASSVAGGRTDTQYF
J gene: TRBJ2-3; V gene: TRBV9; CDR3 protein: CASSVAGGPSDTQYF
J gene: TRBJ1-1; V gene: TRBV11-2; CDR3 protein: CASSLQGLDTEAFF
J gene: TRBJ1-1; V gene: TRBV5-1; CDR3 protein: CASKRDHARNTEAFF
J gene: TRBJ2-5; V gene: TRBV7-9; CDR3 protein: CASSFGAGSGETQYF
J gene: TRBJ2-6; V gene: TRBV5-1; CDR3 protein: CASSLLGSASSGANVLTF
J gene: TRBJ1-4; V gene: TRBV7-8; CDR3 protein: CASSLRELTNEKLFF
J gene: TRBJ2-1; V gene: TRBV30; CDR3 protein: CAWSAGGSYNEQFF
J gene: TRBJ1-1; V gene: TRBV5-1; CDR3 protein: CASSSERQRNTEAFF
J gene: TRBJ1-1; V gene: TRBV30; CDR3 protein: CAWTDSGTANTEAFF
J gene: TRBJ2-7; V gene: TRBV5-6; CDR3 protein: CASSLGDRVYEQYF
J gene: TRBJ2-7; V gene: TRBV6-1; CDR3 protein: CASSEVGEVEQYF
J gene: TRBJ2-7; V gene: TRBV6-5; CDR3 protein: CASSYDRAYSYEQYF
J gene: TRBJ1-2; V gene: TRBV9; CDR3 protein: CASSDGQGSGYTF
J gene: TRBJ1-1; V gene: TRBV5-4; CDR3 protein: CASSSGTRGTEAFF